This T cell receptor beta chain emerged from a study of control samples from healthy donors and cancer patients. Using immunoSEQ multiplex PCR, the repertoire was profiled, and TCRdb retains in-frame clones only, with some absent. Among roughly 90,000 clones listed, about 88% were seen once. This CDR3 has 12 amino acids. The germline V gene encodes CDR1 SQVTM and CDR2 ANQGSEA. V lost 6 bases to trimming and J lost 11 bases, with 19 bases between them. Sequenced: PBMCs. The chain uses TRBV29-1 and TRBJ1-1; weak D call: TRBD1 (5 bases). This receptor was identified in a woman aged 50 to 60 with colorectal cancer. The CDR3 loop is CSVGGVGGAAFF. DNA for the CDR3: TGCAGCGTAGGCGGAGTTGGAGGGGCCGCTTTCTTT.